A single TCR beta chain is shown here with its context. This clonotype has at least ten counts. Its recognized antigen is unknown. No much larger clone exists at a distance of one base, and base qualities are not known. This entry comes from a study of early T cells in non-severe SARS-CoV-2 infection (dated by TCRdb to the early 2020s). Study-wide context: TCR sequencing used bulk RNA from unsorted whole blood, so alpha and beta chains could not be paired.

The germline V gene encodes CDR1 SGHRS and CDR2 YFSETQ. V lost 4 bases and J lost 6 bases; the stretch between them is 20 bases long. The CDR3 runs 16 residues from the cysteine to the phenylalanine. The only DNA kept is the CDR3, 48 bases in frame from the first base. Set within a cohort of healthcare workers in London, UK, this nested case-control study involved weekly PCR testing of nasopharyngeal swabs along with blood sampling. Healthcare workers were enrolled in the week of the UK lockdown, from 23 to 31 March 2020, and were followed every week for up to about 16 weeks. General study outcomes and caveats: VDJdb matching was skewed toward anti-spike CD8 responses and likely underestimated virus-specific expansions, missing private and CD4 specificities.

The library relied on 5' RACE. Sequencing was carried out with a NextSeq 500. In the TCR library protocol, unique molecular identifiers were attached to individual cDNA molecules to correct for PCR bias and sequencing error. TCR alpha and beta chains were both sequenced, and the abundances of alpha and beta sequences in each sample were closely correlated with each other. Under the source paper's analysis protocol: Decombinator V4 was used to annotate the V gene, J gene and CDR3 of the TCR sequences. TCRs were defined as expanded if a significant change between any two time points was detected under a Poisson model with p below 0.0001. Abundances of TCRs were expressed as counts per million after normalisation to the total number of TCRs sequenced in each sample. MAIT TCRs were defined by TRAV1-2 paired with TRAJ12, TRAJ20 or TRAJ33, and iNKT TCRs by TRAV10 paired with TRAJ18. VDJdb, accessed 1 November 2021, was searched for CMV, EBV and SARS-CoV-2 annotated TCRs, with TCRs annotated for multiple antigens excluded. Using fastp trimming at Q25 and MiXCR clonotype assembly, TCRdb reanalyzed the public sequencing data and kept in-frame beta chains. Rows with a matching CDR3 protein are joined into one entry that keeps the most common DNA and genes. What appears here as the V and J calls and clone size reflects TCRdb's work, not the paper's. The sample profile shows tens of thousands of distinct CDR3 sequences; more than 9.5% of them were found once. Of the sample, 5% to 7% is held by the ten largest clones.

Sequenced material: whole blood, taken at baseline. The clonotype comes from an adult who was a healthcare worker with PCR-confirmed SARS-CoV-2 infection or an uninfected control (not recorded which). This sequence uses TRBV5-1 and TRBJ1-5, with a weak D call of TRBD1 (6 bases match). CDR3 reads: CASSPTVGGPGQPQHF. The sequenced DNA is TGCGCCAGCAGCCCGACCGTCGGGGGGCCGGGTCAGCCCCAGCATTTT.